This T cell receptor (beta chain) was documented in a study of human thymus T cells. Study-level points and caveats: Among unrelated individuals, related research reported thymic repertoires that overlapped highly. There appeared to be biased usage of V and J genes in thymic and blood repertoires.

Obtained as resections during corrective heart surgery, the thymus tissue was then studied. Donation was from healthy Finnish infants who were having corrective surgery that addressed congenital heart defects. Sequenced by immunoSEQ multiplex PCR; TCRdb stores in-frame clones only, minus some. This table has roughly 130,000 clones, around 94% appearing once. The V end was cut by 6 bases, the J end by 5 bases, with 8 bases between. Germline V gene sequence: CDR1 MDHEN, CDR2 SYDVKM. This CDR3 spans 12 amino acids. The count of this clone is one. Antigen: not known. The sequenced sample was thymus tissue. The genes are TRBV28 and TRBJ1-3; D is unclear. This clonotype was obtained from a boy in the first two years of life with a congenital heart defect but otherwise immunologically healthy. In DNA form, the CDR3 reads TGTGCCAGCAGACTCGATCGAAACACCATATATTTT. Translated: CASRLDRNTIYF.